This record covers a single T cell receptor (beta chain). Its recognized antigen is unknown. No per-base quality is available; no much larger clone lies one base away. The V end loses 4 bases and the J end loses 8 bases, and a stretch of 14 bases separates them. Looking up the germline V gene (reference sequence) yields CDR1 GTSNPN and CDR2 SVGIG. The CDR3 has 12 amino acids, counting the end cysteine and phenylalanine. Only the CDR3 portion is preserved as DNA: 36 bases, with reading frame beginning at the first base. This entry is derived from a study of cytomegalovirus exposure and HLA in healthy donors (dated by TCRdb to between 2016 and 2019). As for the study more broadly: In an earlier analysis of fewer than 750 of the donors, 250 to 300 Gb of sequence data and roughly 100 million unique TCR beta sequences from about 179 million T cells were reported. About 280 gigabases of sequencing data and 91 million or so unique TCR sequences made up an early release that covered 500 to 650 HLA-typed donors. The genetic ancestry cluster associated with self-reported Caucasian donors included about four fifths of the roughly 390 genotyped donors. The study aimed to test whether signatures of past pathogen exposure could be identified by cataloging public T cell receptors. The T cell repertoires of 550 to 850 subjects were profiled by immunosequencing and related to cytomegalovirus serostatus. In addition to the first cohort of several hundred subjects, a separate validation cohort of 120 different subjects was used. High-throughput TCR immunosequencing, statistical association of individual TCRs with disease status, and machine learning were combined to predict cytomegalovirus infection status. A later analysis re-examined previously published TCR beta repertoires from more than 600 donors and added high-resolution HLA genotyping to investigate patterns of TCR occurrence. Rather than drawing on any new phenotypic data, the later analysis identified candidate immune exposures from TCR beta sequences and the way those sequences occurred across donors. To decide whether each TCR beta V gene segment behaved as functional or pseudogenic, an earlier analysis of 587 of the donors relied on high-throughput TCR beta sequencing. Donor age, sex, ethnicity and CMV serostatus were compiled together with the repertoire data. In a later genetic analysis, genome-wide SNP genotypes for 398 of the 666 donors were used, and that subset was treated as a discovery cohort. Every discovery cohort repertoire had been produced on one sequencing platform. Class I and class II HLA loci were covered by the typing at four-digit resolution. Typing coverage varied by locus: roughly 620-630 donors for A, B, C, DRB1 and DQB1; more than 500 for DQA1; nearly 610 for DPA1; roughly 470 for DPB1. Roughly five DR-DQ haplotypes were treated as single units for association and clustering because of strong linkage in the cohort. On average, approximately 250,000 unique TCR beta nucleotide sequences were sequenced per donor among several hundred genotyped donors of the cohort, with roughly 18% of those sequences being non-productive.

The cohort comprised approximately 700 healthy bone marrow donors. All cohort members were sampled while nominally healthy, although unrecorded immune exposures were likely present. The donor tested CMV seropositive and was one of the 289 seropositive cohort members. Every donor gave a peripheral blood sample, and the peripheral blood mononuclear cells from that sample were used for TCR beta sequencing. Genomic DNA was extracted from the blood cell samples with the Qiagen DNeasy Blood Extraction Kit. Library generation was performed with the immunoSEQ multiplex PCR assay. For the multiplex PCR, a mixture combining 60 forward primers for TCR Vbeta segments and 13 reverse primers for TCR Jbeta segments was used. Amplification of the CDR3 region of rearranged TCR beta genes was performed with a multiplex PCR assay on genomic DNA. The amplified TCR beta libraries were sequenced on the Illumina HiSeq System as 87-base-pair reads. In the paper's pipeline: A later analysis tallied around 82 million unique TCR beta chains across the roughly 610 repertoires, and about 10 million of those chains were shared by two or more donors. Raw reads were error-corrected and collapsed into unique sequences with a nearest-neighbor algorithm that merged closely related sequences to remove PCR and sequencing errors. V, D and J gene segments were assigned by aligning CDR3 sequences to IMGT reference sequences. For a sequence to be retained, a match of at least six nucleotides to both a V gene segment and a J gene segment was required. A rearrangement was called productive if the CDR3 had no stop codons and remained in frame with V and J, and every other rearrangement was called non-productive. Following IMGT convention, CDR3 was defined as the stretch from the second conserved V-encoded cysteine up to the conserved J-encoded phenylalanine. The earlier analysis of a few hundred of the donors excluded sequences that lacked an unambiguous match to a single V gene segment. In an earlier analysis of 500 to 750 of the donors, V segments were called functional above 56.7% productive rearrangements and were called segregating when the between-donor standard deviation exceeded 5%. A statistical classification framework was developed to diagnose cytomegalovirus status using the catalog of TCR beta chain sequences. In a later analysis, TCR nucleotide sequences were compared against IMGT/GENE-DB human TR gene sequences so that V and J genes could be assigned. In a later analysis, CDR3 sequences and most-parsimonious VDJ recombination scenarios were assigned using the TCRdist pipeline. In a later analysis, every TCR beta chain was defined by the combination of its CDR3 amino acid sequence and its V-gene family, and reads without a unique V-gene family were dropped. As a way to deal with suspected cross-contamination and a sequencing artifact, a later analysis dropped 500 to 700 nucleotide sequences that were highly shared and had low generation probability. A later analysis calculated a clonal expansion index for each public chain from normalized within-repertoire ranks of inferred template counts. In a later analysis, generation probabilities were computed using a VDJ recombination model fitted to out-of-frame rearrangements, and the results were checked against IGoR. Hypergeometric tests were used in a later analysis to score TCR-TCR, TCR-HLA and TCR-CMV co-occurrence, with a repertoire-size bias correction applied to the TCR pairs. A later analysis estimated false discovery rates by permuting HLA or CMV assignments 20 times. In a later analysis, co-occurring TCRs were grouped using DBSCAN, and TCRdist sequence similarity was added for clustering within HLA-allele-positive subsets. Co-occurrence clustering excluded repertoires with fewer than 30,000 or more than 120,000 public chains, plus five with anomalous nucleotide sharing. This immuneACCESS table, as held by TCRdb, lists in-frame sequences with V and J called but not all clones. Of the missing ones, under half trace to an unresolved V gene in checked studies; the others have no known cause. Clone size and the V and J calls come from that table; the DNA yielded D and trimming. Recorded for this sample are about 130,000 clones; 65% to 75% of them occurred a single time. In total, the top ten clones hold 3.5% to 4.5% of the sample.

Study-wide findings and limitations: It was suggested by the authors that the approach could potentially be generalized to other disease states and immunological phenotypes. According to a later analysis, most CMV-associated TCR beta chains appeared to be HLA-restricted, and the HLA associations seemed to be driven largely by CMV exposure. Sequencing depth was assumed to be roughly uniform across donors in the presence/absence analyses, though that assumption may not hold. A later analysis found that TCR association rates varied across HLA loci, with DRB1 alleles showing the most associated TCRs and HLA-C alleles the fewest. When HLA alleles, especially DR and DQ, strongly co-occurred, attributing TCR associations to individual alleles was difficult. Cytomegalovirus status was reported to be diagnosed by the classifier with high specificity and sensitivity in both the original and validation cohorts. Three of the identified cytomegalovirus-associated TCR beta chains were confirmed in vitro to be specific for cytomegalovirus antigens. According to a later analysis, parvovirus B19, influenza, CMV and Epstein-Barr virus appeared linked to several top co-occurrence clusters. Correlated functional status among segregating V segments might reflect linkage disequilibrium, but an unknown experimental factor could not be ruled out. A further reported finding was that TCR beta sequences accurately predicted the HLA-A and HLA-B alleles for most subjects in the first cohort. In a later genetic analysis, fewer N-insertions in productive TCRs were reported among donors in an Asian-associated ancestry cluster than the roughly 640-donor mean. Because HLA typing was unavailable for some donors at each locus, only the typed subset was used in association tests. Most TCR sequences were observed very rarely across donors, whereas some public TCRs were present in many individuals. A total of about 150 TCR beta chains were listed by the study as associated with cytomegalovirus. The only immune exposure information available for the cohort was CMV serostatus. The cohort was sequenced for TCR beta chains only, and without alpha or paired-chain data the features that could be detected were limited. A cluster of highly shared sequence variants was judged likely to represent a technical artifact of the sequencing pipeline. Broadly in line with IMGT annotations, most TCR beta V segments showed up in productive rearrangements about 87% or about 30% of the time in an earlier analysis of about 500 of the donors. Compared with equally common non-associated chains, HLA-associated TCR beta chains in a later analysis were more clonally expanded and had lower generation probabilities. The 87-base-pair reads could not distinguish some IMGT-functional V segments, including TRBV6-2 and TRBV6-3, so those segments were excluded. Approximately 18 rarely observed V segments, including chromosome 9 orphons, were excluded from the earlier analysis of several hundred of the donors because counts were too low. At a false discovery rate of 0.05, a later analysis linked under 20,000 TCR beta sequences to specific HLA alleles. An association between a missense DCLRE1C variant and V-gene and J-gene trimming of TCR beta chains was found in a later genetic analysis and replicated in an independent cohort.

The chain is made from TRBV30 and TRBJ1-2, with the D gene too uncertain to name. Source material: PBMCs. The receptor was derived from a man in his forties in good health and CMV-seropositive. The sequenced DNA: TGTGCCTGGAAGCGGGTGGCGGGAGGCTACACCTTC. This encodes CAWKRVAGGYTF.